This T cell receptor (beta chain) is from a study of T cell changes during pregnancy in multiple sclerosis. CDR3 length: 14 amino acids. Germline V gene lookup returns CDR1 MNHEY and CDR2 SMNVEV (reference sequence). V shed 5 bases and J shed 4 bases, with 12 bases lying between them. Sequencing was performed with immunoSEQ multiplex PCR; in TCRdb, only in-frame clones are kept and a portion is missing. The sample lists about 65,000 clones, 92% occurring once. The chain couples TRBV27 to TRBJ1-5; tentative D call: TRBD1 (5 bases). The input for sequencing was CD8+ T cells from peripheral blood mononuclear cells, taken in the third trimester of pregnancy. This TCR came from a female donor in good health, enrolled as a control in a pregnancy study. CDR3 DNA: TGTGCCAGCAGTCAGGGCCGTGGAAATCAGCCCCAGCATTTT. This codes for CASSQGRGNQPQHF.